This record concerns one TCR beta chain sequence. This entry belongs to a study of blood T cell repertoires in COVID-19. Across the study: The samples span acute and convalescent COVID-19 from the United States, Italy and Spain. Sources were T cells, B-cell-depleted T cells, or PBMCs; the material itself was cDNA or gDNA.

The ends were cut back, 1 base at V and 0 bases at J, with 13 bases in the middle. Germline lookup yields CDR1 SGHTA and CDR2 FQGNSA. This CDR3 is built from 17 residues. In the authors' workflow: Scientists estimated how many nucleated cells there were by amplifying reference gene primers. Clones were read by immunoSEQ multiplex PCR, and TCRdb kept only the in-frame ones, dropping some. V and J calls and clone size are those listed in that table; D and trimming were worked out from the DNA. The sample gives 130,000 to 150,000 clones, around 91% of which show up once; roughly an eighth is in the top ten. Seattle's cohort entered during active infection and was followed longitudinally.

The source of this sequence is a man younger than 35 with COVID-19, enrolled during active disease. The specimen sequenced was peripheral blood. This chain connects TRBV7-2 to TRBJ1-5; TRBD1 is a possible D gene (5 bases). This CDR3 is CASSLGARVYSNQPQHF. The CDR3 DNA sequence: TGTGCCAGCAGCTTAGGTGCCAGGGTTTATAGCAATCAGCCCCAGCATTTT.